One sample yielded the 24 T cell receptor beta chains listed below, sequenced in a study of CD8 T cells in ankylosing spondylitis. TCRdb reanalysed the 5' RACE reads using MiXCR and keeps one entry per CDR3 protein. The table records 200,000 to 250,000 distinct CDR3 sequences, 30% to 35% of them present only once. Sequencing was carried out using blood, either unsorted or a sorted T cell fraction (not recorded which). These receptors all come from a male donor with ankylosing spondylitis or in good health (not recorded which).

The rearrangement uses TRBV9 and TRBJ2-2; 9 nucleotides line up with TRBD1. Germline assignment: CDR1 SGDLS and CDR2 YYNGEE. The CDR3 runs 16 residues. Trimming at V came to 0 bases and at J to 6 bases, leaving 6 bases not matched to a gene. CDR3 in amino acids: CASSVGRDRVAGELFF. The CDR3 nucleotides read TGTGCCAGCAGCGTAGGAAGGGACAGGGTCGCCGGGGAGCTGTTTTTT.

This clonotype was seen a handful of times. The chain carries TRBV10-3 and TRBJ1-2, with TRBD1 matching over 9 bases. The CDR3 spans 13 residues. The ends lost 4 bases at V and 14 bases at J; junction bases unmatched: 11. Germline CDR1 is ENHRY and CDR2 is SYGVKD. CDR3 in amino acids: CAISGRTGEVRTF. CDR3 DNA sequence: TGTGCCATCAGTGGACGGACAGGGGAAGTGCGAACCTTC.

The chain employs TRBV6-1 and TRBJ2-3; perhaps TRBD1 as D (5 bases). Looked up from germline, CDR1 is MNHNS and CDR2 is SASEGT. The CDR3 consists of 13 residues. V gave up 7 bases and J gave up 10 bases, with 18 bases separating them. CDR3 sequence: CASTPLSTGPQYF. The DNA of the CDR3 is TGTGCCAGCACTCCCCTCAGCACAGGACCGCAGTATTTT.

The chain combines TRBV11-2 with TRBJ2-3; D is unresolved. Trimming took 5 bases from V and 0 from J, leaving 15 bases between them. In germline, CDR1 is SGHAT, CDR2 FQNNGV. The CDR3 sequence is 16 residues long. The CDR3 sequence: CASSILPGQSTDTQYF. DNA of the CDR3: TGTGCCAGCAGCATTCTCCCCGGGCAGAGCACAGATACGCAGTATTTT.

The chain employs TRBV18 and TRBJ1-2; 7 bases map to TRBD1. Trimming took 2 bases from V and 6 from J; bases not matched to a gene: 6. This CDR3 contains 14 residues. Germline loops: CDR1 KGHSH, CDR2 LQKENI. CDR3 bases: TGTGCCAGCTCACCATTAGAGGGGGCGAATGGCTACACCTTC. Translation gives CASSPLEGANGYTF.

The rearrangement links TRBV7-8 to TRBJ2-7, with a tentative D call TRBD2 (5 bases). Trimming stripped 1 base from V and 6 bases from J, with 13 bases between. Germline V gives CDR1 SGHVS, CDR2 FQNEAQ. This CDR3 is 14 amino acids long. CDR3: CASSLVRGVSEQYF. DNA for the CDR3: TGTGCCAGCAGCTTAGTTCGGGGAGTCAGCGAGCAGTACTTC.

This chain connects TRBV27 to TRBJ2-2; 11 bases are shared with TRBD2. Germline loops: CDR1 MNHEY, CDR2 SMNVEV (reference sequence). This CDR3 contains 21 residues. Unmatched junction bases numbered 22, after V lost 3 bases and J lost 7 bases. The CDR3 bases are TGTGCCAGCAGTTTGCTTGGGGGATGGTCTAGCGGGGGGTCAAGGGTCGGGGAGCTGTTTTTT. Residues: CASSLLGGWSSGGSRVGELFF.

V and J are TRBV20-1 and TRBJ2-3, with unresolved D. This CDR3 region has 15 residues. Germline lookup yields CDR1 DFQATT and CDR2 SNEGSKA (reference sequence). Trimming shortened V by 2 bases and J by 0 bases, and 12 bases separated the two germline ends. DNA of the CDR3: TGCAGTGCTAGATCCGCGAGCACTAGCACAGATACGCAGTATTTT. It codes for CSARSASTSTDTQYF.

This chain joins TRBV6-1 and TRBJ2-7, with 7 nucleotides matching TRBD1. Germline CDR1 is MNHNS and CDR2 is SASEGT. V lost 0 bases and J lost 3; bases outside the gene matches: 14. The CDR3 spans 18 residues. CDR3 sequence (DNA): TGTGCCAGCAGTGAAGCCTCGCCTAGGACAGGTCTCTTCTACGAGCAGTACTTC. The encoded protein is CASSEASPRTGLFYEQYF.

This chain connects TRBV12-3 or TRBV12-4 to TRBJ2-7; 7 nucleotides line up with TRBD1. The CDR3 contains 15 residues. Trimming cost V 5 bases and J 7 bases; bases outside gene matches: 14. CDR3: CASSLQGVRVSEQYF. For the CDR3, the DNA is TGTGCCAGCAGTCTCCAGGGGGTCAGAGTCTCGGAGCAGTACTTC.

The chain carries TRBV27 and TRBJ2-7; tentatively, D is TRBD1 (5 bases). The CDR3 loop spans 12 amino acids. V was cut by 6 bases and J by 7 bases, with 13 bases left in between. CDR1 is MNHEY, CDR2 SMNVEV, per germline (reference sequence). Here the CDR3 DNA reads TGTGCCAGCAGCCCAGGGCGTGGGGAGCAGTACTTC. Encoded protein: CASSPGRGEQYF.

The sample holds a few counts of this clonotype. V and J are TRBV12-3 or TRBV12-4 and TRBJ2-3; a weak D match, TRBD2 (5 bases). Between the trimmed V and J ends, which lost 6 bases and 4 bases, there was a span of 14 bases. The CDR3 runs to 14 residues. This chain's CDR3 is CASSLLAAADTQYF. The DNA for the CDR3 is TGTGCCAGCAGCCTACTCGCAGCGGCAGATACGCAGTATTTT.

This clonotype was found a few times. The gene calls are TRBV20-1 and TRBJ2-7, with 8 bases fitting TRBD2. J gave up 3 bases and V 1 base, and 2 bases lay outside the gene matches. The CDR3 runs 13 residues. The germline CDR1 and CDR2 sequences are DFQATT and SNEGSKA (reference sequence). CDR3 region: CSARASGYYEQYF. The CDR3 nucleotides read TGCAGTGCTAGAGCTAGCGGGTACTACGAGCAGTACTTC.

This rearrangement joins TRBV5-1 to TRBJ2-5; no definite D call. V dropped 4 bases and J dropped 5 bases, with 18 bases sitting between them. From germline, CDR1 is SGHRS and CDR2 YFSETQ. CDR3 size: 15 residues. CDR3 in DNA: TGCGCCAGCAGCGTAATCCTGGATTCCGGCGAGACCCAGTACTTC. Translating gives CASSVILDSGETQYF.

This clonotype has just a few counts. The J gene is TRBJ1-6, the V gene TRBV20-1; a possible D gene is TRBD1 (6 bases). Looked up from germline, CDR1 is DFQATT and CDR2 is SNEGSKA (reference sequence). The CDR3 covers 12 residues. V lost 3 bases and J lost 10, with 10 bases in between. The CDR3 loop is CSASEGVSPLHF. The CDR3 DNA is TGCAGTGCTAGTGAGGGGGTATCACCCCTCCACTTT.

This clonotype was found a few times. The rearrangement joins TRBV11-2 to TRBJ2-3, with 9 nucleotides matching TRBD2. Per germline, CDR1 SGHAT and CDR2 FQNNGV. The V segment lost 0 bases and the J segment 2 bases; nucleotides outside the gene matches: 9. This CDR3 comprises 18 residues. In nucleotides, the CDR3 is TGTGCCAGCAGCTTAGAGGGAGCCCTAGCGGGGAACACAGATACGCAGTATTTT. Protein: CASSLEGALAGNTDTQYF.

This clonotype was detected a few times. This rearrangement joins TRBV20-1 to TRBJ1-3, with D unresolved. V was trimmed by 1 base and J by 8 bases, leaving 6 bases between them. The germline V gene has CDR1 DFQATT and CDR2 SNEGSKA (reference sequence). There are 11 residues in the CDR3. CDR3 coding DNA: TGCAGTGCTAGAGCCGTAGACACCATATATTTT. Its protein product is CSARAVDTIYF.

V is TRBV7-2 and J is TRBJ2-5; D may be TRBD2 (7 bases). CDR3 length: 15 residues. Trimming cost V 5 bases and J 4 bases, with 17 bases left between them. Germline CDR1 is SGHTA and CDR2 is FQGNSA. This CDR3 is CASSLSTGGSETQYF. CDR3 sequence (DNA): TGTGCCAGCAGCCTCAGTACGGGGGGCTCAGAGACCCAGTACTTC. Drawing the rest from reference TRBV7-2 and TRBJ2-5, the complete variable domain is GAGVSQSPSNKVTEKGKDVELRCDPISGHTALYWYRQSLGQGLEFLIYFQGNSAPDKSGLPSDRFSAERTGGSVSTLTIQRTQQEDSAVYLCASSLSTGGSETQYFGPGTRLLVL.

The CDR3 DNA sequence: TGTGCCAGCAGCTTAGAAGGGTATAGCAATCAGCCCCAGCATTTT. Residues: CASSLEGYSNQPQHF. The V gene is TRBV7-2, the J gene TRBJ1-5; D uncertain. Trimming took 1 base from V and 0 from J, leaving 7 bases between them. The germline V gene encodes CDR1 SGHTA and CDR2 FQGNSA. CDR3 length: 15 residues.

The chain recombines TRBV5-1 with TRBJ2-5; 7 nucleotides agree with TRBD1. This CDR3 contains 15 residues. Germline loops: CDR1 SGHRS, CDR2 YFSETQ. Trimming cost V 5 bases and J 5 bases; bases outside gene matches: 12. CDR3 nucleotides: TGCGCCAGCAGAAAAACCGGGACAGAGACGGAGACCCAGTACTTC. This encodes CASRKTGTETETQYF.

This clonotype showed up just a few times. The gene calls are TRBV7-9 and TRBJ1-2; D gene uncertain. Germline V gene data show CDR1 as SEHNR and CDR2 as FQNEAQ (reference sequence). This CDR3 comprises 15 residues. Trimming stripped 1 base from V and 4 bases from J, with 13 bases between. Here the CDR3 reads CASSLVRGSPYGYTF. The CDR3 DNA is TGTGCCAGCAGCTTAGTGAGAGGGAGTCCCTATGGCTACACCTTC.

This clonotype was detected only a few times. The chain links TRBV5-6 to TRBJ2-5, with 10 bases matching TRBD1. J gave up 5 bases and V 5 bases, and 6 bases lay outside the gene matches. The CDR3 has 14 amino acids. Germline V gene sequence: CDR1 SGHDT, CDR2 YYEEEE. This CDR3 reads CASRSTGGRETQYF. CDR3 coding DNA: TGTGCCAGCAGGTCGACAGGGGGCAGGGAGACCCAGTACTTC.

There are a few counts of this clonotype. The chain has TRBV9 and TRBJ2-5; D call uncertain. This CDR3 is built from 13 residues. Trimming stripped 0 bases from V and 2 bases from J, with 5 bases between. Germline lookup yields CDR1 SGDLS and CDR2 YYNGEE. CDR3 sequence reads: CASSVGGQETQYF. The DNA of the CDR3 is TGTGCCAGCAGCGTAGGCGGACAAGAGACCCAGTACTTC.

The genes are TRBV5-6 and TRBJ2-7; D tentatively fits TRBD1 or TRBD2 (6 bases each). Germline V gene data show CDR1 as SGHDT and CDR2 as YYEEEE. V lost 4 bases to trimming and J lost 2 bases, with 19 bases between them. This CDR3 is built from 16 residues. This CDR3 reads CASSSGVGGDPYEQYF. In nucleotides, the CDR3 is TGTGCCAGCAGCAGCGGAGTGGGGGGCGACCCCTACGAGCAGTACTTC.